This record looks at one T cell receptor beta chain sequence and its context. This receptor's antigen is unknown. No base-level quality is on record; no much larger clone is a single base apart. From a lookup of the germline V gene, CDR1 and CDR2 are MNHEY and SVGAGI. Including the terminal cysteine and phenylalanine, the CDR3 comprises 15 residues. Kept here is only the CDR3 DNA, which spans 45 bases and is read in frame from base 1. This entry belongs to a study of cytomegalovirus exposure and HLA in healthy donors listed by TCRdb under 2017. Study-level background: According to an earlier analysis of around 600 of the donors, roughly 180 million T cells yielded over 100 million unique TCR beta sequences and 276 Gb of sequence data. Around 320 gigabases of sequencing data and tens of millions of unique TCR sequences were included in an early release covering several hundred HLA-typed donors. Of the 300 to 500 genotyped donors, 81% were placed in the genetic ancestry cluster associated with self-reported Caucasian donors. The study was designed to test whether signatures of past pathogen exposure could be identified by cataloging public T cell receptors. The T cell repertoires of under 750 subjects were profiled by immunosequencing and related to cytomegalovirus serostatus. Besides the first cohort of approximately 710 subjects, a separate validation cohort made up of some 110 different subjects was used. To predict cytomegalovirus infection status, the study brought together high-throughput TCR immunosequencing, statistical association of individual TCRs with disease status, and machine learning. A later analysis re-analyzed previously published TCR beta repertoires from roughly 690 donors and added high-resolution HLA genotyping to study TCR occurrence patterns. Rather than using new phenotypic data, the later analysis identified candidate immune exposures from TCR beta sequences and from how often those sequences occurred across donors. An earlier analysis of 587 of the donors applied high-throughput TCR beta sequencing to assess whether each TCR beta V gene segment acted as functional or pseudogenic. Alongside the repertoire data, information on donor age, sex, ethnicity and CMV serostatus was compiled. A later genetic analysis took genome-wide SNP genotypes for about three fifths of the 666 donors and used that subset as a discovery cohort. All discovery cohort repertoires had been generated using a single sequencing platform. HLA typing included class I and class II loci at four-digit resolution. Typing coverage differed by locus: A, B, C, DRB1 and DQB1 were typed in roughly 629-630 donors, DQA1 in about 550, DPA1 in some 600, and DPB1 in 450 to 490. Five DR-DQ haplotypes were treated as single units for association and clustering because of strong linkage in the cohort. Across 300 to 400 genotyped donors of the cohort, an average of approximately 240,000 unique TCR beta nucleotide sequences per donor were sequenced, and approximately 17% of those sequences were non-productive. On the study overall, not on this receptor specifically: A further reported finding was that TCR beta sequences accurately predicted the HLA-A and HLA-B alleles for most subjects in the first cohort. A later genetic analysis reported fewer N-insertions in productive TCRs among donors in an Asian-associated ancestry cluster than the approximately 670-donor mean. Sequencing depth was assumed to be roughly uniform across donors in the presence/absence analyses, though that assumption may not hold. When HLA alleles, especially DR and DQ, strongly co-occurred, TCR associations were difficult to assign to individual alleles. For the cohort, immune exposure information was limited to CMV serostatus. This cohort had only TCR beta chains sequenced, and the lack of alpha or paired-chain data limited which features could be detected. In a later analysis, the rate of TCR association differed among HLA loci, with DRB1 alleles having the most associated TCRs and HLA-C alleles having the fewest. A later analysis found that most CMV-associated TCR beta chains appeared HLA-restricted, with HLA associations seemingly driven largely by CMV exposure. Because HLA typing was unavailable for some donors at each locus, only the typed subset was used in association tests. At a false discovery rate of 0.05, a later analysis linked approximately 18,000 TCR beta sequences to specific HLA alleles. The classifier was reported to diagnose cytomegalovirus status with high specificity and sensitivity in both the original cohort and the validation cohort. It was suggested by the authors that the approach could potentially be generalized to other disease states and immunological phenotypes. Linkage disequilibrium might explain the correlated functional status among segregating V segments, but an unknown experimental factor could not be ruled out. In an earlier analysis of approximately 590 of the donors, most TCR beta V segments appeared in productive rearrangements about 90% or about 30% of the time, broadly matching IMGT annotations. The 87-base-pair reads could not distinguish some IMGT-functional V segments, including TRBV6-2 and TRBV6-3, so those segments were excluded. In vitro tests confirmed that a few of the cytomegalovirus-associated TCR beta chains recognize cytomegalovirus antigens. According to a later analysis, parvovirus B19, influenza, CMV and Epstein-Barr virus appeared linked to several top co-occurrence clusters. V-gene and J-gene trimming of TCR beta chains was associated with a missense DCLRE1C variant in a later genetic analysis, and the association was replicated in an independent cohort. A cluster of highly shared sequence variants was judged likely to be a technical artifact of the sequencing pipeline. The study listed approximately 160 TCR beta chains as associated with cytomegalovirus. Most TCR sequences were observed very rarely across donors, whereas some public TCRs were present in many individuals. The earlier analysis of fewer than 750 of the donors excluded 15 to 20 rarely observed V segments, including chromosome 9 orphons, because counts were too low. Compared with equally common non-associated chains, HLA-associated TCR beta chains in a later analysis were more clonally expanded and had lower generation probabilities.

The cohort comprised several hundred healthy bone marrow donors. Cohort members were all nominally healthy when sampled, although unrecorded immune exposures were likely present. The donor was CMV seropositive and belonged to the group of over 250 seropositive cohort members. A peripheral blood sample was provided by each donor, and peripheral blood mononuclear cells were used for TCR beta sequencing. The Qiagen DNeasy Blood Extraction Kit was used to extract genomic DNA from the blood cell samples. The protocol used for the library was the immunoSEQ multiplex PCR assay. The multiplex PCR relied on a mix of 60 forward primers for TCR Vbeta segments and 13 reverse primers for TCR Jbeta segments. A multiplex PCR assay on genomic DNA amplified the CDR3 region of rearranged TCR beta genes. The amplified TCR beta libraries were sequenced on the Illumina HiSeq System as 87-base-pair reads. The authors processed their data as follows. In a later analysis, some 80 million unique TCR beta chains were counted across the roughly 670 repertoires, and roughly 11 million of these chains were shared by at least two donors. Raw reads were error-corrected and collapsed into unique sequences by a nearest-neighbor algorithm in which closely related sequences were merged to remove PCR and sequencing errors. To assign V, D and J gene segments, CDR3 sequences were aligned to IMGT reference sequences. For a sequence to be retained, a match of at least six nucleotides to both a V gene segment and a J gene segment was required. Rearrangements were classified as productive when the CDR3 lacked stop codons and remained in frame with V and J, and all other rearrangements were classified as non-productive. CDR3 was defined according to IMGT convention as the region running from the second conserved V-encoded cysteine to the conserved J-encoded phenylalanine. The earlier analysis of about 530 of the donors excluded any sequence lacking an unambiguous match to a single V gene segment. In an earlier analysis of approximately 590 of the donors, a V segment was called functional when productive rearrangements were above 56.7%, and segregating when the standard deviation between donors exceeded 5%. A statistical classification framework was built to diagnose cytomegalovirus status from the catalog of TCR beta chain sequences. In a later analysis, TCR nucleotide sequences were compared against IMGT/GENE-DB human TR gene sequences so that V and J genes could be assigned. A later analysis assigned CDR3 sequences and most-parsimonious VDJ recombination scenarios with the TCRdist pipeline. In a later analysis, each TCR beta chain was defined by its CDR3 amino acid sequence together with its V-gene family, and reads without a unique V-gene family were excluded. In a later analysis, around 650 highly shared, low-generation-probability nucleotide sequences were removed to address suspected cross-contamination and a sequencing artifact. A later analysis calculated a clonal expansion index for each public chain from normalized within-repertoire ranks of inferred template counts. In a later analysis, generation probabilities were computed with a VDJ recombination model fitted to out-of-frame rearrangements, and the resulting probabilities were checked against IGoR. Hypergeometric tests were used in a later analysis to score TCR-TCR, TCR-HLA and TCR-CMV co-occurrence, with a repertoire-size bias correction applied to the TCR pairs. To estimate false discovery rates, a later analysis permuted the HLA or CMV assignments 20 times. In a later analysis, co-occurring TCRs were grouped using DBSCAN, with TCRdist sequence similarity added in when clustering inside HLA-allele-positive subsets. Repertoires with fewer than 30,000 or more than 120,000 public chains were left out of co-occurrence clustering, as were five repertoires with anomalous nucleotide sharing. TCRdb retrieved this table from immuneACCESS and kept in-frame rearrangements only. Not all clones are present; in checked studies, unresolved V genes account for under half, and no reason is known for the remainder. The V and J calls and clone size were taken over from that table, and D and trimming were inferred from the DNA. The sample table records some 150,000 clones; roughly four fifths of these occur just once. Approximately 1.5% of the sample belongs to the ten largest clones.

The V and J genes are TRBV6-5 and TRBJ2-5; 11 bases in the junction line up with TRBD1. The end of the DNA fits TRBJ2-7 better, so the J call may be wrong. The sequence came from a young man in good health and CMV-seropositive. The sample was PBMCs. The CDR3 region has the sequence CASSPGQGADYEQYF. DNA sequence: TGTGCCAGCAGCCCCGGACAGGGGGCTGATTACGAGCAGTACTTC.